These T cell receptor beta chains were read from a single sample in a study of cytomegalovirus exposure and HLA in healthy donors. Profiled with immunoSEQ multiplex PCR; TCRdb holds only in-frame clones, not every one. Here the sample spans 95,000 to 100,000 clones, 75% being singletons. Material for sequencing was PBMCs. The receptors here all came from a man aged 45 to 65 in good health and CMV-seronegative. Each CDR3 is given with its conserved first and last residue. The order of the fields is D gene, J gene, V gene, clone size, CDR3 protein, CDR3 DNA. D genes are given only for firm matches. Where a row states a size, it is once, few, many or the class of an expanded clone; other rows omit it.

d_call: TRBD1
j_call: TRBJ1-1
v_call: TRBV28
clone_size: -
cdr3_aa: CASPPGGQGLNTEAFF
cdr3_nt: TGTGCCAGCCCTCCCGGTGGACAGGGGTTGAACACTGAAGCTTTCTTT

d_call: TRBD2
j_call: TRBJ2-1
v_call: TRBV12-5
clone_size: -
cdr3_aa: CASGLGLAYEQFF
cdr3_nt: TGTGCTAGTGGTTTGGGACTAGCATATGAGCAGTTCTTC

d_call: TRBD2
j_call: TRBJ2-5
v_call: TRBV9
clone_size: -
cdr3_aa: CASSVLGLAEETQYF
cdr3_nt: TGTGCCAGCAGCGTGCTGGGGCTAGCGGAAGAGACCCAGTACTTC

d_call: TRBD1
j_call: TRBJ1-1
v_call: TRBV7-3
clone_size: -
cdr3_aa: CASSQQGSTEAFF
cdr3_nt: TGTGCCAGCAGCCAACAGGGGAGCACTGAAGCTTTCTTT

d_call: TRBD2
j_call: TRBJ2-2
v_call: TRBV28
clone_size: -
cdr3_aa: CGVRSGRFTGELFF
cdr3_nt: TGTGGGGTACGTAGCGGGAGGTTCACCGGGGAGCTGTTTTTT

d_call: TRBD2
j_call: TRBJ2-2
v_call: TRBV14
clone_size: once
cdr3_aa: CASSQALPGLATTGELFF
cdr3_nt: TGTGCCAGCAGCCAAGCACTTCCGGGACTAGCGACAACCGGGGAGCTGTTTTTT

d_call: -
j_call: TRBJ2-3
v_call: TRBV5-4
clone_size: -
cdr3_aa: CASSLAGVTDTQYF
cdr3_nt: TGTGCCAGCAGCTTGGCGGGGGTCACAGATACGCAGTATTTT

d_call: -
j_call: TRBJ1-1
v_call: TRBV6-5
clone_size: -
cdr3_aa: CASSDPRDFGAFF
cdr3_nt: TGTGCCAGCAGTGATCCCCGGGACTTTGGAGCTTTCTTT

d_call: TRBD2
j_call: TRBJ2-1
v_call: TRBV5-1
clone_size: -
cdr3_aa: CASSLSGGRNEQFF
cdr3_nt: TGCGCCAGCAGCTTGTCGGGGGGGCGGAATGAGCAGTTCTTC

d_call: -
j_call: TRBJ2-1
v_call: TRBV19
clone_size: few
cdr3_aa: CASSRGVVSYNEQFF
cdr3_nt: TGTGCCAGTAGTAGGGGCGTTGTTTCCTACAATGAGCAGTTCTTC

d_call: TRBD2
j_call: TRBJ2-7
v_call: TRBV6-6
clone_size: -
cdr3_aa: CASSYARAGEGEQYF
cdr3_nt: TGTGCCAGCAGTTACGCGAGGGCGGGGGAAGGCGAGCAGTACTTC

d_call: -
j_call: TRBJ2-7
v_call: TRBV11-2
clone_size: -
cdr3_aa: CASSLDQARTYEQYF
cdr3_nt: TGTGCCAGCAGCTTAGATCAGGCCCGTACCTACGAGCAGTACTTC

d_call: -
j_call: TRBJ1-3
v_call: TRBV5-1
clone_size: once
cdr3_aa: CASSLAGGQSGNTIYF
cdr3_nt: TGCGCCAGCAGCTTGGCCGGGGGGCAGTCTGGAAACACCATATATTTT

d_call: -
j_call: TRBJ2-3
v_call: TRBV15
clone_size: few
cdr3_aa: CATSRGGDTDTQYF
cdr3_nt: TGTGCCACCAGCAGAGGGGGGGACACAGATACGCAGTATTTT

d_call: -
j_call: TRBJ1-2
v_call: TRBV6-6
clone_size: -
cdr3_aa: CASSYGSRYYGYTF
cdr3_nt: TGTGCCAGCAGTTACGGGTCCAGGTACTATGGCTACACCTTC

d_call: -
j_call: TRBJ2-2
v_call: TRBV5-1
clone_size: -
cdr3_aa: CASSPDNPTGELFF
cdr3_nt: TGCGCCAGCAGCCCTGACAACCCCACGGGGGAGCTGTTTTTT

d_call: -
j_call: TRBJ1-1
v_call: TRBV7-9
clone_size: -
cdr3_aa: CASSPQLGTAFF
cdr3_nt: TGTGCCAGCAGCCCCCAGTTGGGCACAGCTTTCTTT

d_call: TRBD1
j_call: TRBJ1-5
v_call: TRBV19
clone_size: -
cdr3_aa: CASSGTGEQPQHF
cdr3_nt: TGTGCCAGTAGTGGGACAGGGGAACAGCCCCAGCATTTT

d_call: -
j_call: TRBJ1-5
v_call: TRBV30
clone_size: -
cdr3_aa: CAWSVDGGNQPQHF
cdr3_nt: TGTGCCTGGAGTGTAGACGGGGGCAATCAGCCCCAGCATTTT

d_call: -
j_call: TRBJ2-7
v_call: TRBV2
clone_size: -
cdr3_aa: CASSETLRVKEQYF
cdr3_nt: TGTGCCAGCAGTGAAACCCTCAGGGTAAAAGAGCAGTACTTC

d_call: TRBD1
j_call: TRBJ1-1
v_call: TRBV6-5
clone_size: -
cdr3_aa: CASTTIRTGNTEAFF
cdr3_nt: TGTGCCAGCACGACAATTCGGACAGGGAACACTGAAGCTTTCTTT

d_call: TRBD1
j_call: TRBJ2-5
v_call: TRBV7-2
clone_size: few
cdr3_aa: CASSPLLTGGETQYF
cdr3_nt: TGTGCCAGCAGCCCTCTCTTGACAGGGGGGGAGACCCAGTACTTC

d_call: -
j_call: TRBJ2-7
v_call: TRBV9
clone_size: -
cdr3_aa: CASSVAGEGVYEQYF
cdr3_nt: TGTGCCAGCAGCGTAGCGGGAGAGGGCGTCTACGAGCAGTACTTC

d_call: -
j_call: TRBJ2-7
v_call: TRBV6-1
clone_size: -
cdr3_aa: CASSYRFEQYF
cdr3_nt: TGTGCCAGCAGTTACAGGTTCGAGCAGTACTTC

d_call: -
j_call: TRBJ1-1
v_call: TRBV6-6
clone_size: -
cdr3_aa: CASSYSGANTEAFF
cdr3_nt: TGTGCTAGCAGTTATTCAGGGGCGAACACTGAAGCTTTCTTT

d_call: TRBD2
j_call: TRBJ2-7
v_call: TRBV12-5
clone_size: -
cdr3_aa: CASGFWASGSRYEQYF
cdr3_nt: TGTGCTAGTGGTTTCTGGGCTAGCGGGAGTCGATACGAGCAGTACTTC

d_call: TRBD1
j_call: TRBJ2-5
v_call: TRBV29-1
clone_size: -
cdr3_aa: CSVGGQGKTQYF
cdr3_nt: TGCAGCGTGGGGGGACAGGGGAAAACCCAGTACTTC

d_call: TRBD1
j_call: TRBJ2-2
v_call: TRBV30
clone_size: -
cdr3_aa: CAWVGQGNTGELFF
cdr3_nt: TGTGCCTGGGTCGGACAGGGGAACACCGGGGAGCTGTTTTTT

d_call: -
j_call: TRBJ2-7
v_call: TRBV18
clone_size: few
cdr3_aa: CASSPLNTGASGEQYF
cdr3_nt: TGTGCCAGCTCACCCCTGAACACAGGCGCGTCTGGCGAGCAGTACTTC

d_call: -
j_call: TRBJ1-6
v_call: TRBV6-5
clone_size: -
cdr3_aa: CASSQRASPLHF
cdr3_nt: TGTGCCAGCAGTCAGAGGGCTTCACCCCTCCACTTT

d_call: TRBD2
j_call: TRBJ2-1
v_call: TRBV5-1
clone_size: -
cdr3_aa: CASSFQAGSYNEQFF
cdr3_nt: TGCGCCAGCAGCTTTCAAGCGGGGTCCTACAATGAGCAGTTCTTC

d_call: TRBD2
j_call: TRBJ2-3
v_call: TRBV2
clone_size: few
cdr3_aa: CASTGLAGETDTQYF
cdr3_nt: TGTGCCAGCACGGGACTAGCGGGGGAAACAGATACGCAGTATTTT

d_call: -
j_call: TRBJ2-5
v_call: TRBV4-3
clone_size: -
cdr3_aa: CASSPRTLQETQYF
cdr3_nt: TGCGCCAGCAGCCCCAGGACACTTCAAGAGACCCAGTACTTC

d_call: -
j_call: TRBJ1-1
v_call: TRBV27
clone_size: -
cdr3_aa: CASSRTTRANTEAFF
cdr3_nt: TGTGCCAGCAGCCGGACTACTAGGGCGAACACTGAAGCTTTCTTT

d_call: TRBD2
j_call: TRBJ2-3
v_call: TRBV4-2
clone_size: -
cdr3_aa: CASSQGRGGDTQYF
cdr3_nt: TGTGCCAGCAGCCAAGGGCGCGGGGGAGATACGCAGTATTTT

d_call: TRBD2
j_call: TRBJ2-2
v_call: TRBV4-2
clone_size: -
cdr3_aa: CASRAAGGLRELFF
cdr3_nt: TGTGCCAGCAGGGCGGCGGGGGGGCTCCGGGAGCTGTTTTTT

d_call: -
j_call: TRBJ2-2
v_call: TRBV11-1
clone_size: -
cdr3_aa: CASSFSGTGELFF
cdr3_nt: TGTGCCAGCAGCTTCTCCGGGACCGGGGAGCTGTTTTTT

d_call: -
j_call: TRBJ1-5
v_call: TRBV6-6
clone_size: -
cdr3_aa: CASSWGLGQPQHF
cdr3_nt: TGTGCCAGCAGTTGGGGACTGGGGCAGCCCCAGCATTTT

d_call: -
j_call: TRBJ2-1
v_call: TRBV15
clone_size: -
cdr3_aa: CATQGEYNEQFF
cdr3_nt: TGTGCCACCCAGGGCGAATACAATGAGCAGTTCTTC

d_call: -
j_call: TRBJ2-2
v_call: TRBV4-3
clone_size: -
cdr3_aa: CASSQVRDTNTGELFF
cdr3_nt: TGCGCCAGCAGCCAAGTCAGGGATACGAACACCGGGGAGCTGTTTTTT

d_call: -
j_call: TRBJ1-5
v_call: TRBV29-1
clone_size: -
cdr3_aa: CSAGGGGNQPQHF
cdr3_nt: TGCAGCGCCGGGGGTGGGGGCAATCAGCCCCAGCATTTT